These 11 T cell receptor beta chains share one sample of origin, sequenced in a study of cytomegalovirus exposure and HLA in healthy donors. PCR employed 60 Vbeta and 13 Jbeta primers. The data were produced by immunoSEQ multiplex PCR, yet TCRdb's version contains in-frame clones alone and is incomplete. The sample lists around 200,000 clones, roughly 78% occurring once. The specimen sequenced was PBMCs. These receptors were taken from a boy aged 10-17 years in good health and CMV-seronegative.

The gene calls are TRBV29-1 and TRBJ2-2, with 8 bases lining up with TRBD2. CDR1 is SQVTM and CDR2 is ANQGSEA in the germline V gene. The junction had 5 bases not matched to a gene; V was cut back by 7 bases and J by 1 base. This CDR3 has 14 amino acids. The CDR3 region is CSAVRGGNTGELFF. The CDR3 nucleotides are TGCAGCGCCGTCCGGGGGGGGAACACCGGGGAGCTGTTTTTT.

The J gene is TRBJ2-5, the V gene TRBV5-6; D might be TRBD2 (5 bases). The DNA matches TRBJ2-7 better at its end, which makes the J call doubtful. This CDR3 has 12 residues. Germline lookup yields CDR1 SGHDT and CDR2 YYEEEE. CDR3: CASSLLAYEQYF. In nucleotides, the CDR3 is TGTGCCAGCAGCTTACTAGCCTACGAGCAGTACTTC.

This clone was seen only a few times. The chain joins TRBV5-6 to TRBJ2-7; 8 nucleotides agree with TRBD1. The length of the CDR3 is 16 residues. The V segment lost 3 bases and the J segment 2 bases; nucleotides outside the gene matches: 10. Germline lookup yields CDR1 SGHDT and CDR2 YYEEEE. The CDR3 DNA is TGTGCCAGCAGCTCCCGCAGGGGGCAGCCTACCTACGAGCAGTACTTC. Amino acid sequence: CASSSRRGQPTYEQYF.

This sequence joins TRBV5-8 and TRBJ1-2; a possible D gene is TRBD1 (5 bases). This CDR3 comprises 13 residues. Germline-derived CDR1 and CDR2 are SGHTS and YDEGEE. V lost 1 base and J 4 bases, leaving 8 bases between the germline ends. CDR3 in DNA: TGTGCCAGCAGCTTGTCAGGGCTCTATGGCTACACCTTC. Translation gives CASSLSGLYGYTF.

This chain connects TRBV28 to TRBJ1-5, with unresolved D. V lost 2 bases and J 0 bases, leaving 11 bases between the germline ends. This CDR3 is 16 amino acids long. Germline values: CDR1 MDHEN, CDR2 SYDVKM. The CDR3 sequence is CASSLRGGSSNQPQHF. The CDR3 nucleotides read TGTGCCAGCAGTTTACGAGGCGGGAGTAGCAATCAGCCCCAGCATTTT.

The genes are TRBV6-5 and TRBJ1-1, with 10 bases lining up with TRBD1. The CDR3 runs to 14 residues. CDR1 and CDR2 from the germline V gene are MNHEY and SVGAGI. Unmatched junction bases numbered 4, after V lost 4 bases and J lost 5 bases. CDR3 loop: CASSSGTGATEAFF. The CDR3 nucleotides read TGTGCCAGCAGTTCCGGGACAGGGGCTACTGAAGCTTTCTTT.

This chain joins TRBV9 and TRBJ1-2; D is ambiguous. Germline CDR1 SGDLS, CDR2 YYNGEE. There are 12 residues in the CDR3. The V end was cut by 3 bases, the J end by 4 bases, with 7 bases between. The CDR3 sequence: CASSDSFYGYTF. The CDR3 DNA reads TGTGCCAGCAGCGACAGCTTCTATGGCTACACCTTC. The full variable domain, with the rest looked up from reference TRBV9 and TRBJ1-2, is DSGVTQTPKHLITATGQRVTLRCSPRSGDLSVYWYQQSLDQGLQFLIQYYNGEERAKGNILERFSAQQFPDLHSELNLSSLELGDSALYFCASSDSFYGYTFGSGTRLTVV.

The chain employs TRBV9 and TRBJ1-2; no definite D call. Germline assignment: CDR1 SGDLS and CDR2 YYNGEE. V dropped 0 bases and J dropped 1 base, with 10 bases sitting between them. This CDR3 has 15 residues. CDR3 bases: TGTGCCAGCAGCGTAGATTTCGGGATTAACTATGGCTACACCTTC. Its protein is CASSVDFGINYGYTF.

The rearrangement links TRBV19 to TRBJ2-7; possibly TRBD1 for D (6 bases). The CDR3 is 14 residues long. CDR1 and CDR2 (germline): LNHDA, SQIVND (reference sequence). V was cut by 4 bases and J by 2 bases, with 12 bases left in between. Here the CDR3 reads CASSNQDSTYEQYF. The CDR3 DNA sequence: TGTGCCAGTAGTAATCAGGACAGCACCTACGAGCAGTACTTC.

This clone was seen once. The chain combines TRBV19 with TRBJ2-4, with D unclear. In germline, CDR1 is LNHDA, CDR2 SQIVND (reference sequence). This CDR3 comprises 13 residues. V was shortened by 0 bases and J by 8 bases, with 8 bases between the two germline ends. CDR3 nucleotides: TGTGCCAGTAGTATAGACCCTGAGGACATTCAGTACTTC. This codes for CASSIDPEDIQYF. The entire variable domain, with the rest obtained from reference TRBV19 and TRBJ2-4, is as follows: DGGITQSPKYLFRKEGQNVTLSCEQNLNHDAMYWYRQDPGQGLRLIYYSQIVNDFQKGDIAEGYSVSREKKESFPLTVTSAQKNPTAFYLCASSIDPEDIQYFGAGTRLSVL.

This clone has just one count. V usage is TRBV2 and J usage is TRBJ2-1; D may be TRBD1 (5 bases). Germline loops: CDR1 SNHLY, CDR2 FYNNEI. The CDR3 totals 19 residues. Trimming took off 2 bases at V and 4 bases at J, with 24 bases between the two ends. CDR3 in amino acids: CASSESLGWQGRLYNEQFF. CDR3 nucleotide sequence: TGTGCCAGCAGTGAAAGCTTGGGCTGGCAGGGTCGCTTATACAATGAGCAGTTCTTC. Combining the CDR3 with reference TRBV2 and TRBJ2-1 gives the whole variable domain EPEVTQTPSHQVTQMGQEVILRCVPISNHLYFYWYRQILGQKVEFLVSFYNNEISEKSEIFDDQFSVERPDGSNFTLKIRSTKLEDSAMYFCASSESLGWQGRLYNEQFFGPGTRLTVL.